Listed below are T cell receptor beta chains from one sample, sequenced in a study of cytomegalovirus exposure and HLA in healthy donors. The repertoire was sequenced with immunoSEQ multiplex PCR; TCRdb's copy has only in-frame clones and lacks some. This sample has 95,000 to 150,000 clones, with roughly four fifths found just once. Sample: PBMCs. All receptors come from a man between 40 and 49 years old in good health and CMV-seronegative. Each CDR3 is given with its conserved first and last residue. The order of the fields is J gene, clone size, V gene, D gene, CDR3 DNA, CDR3 protein. D genes are given only for firm matches. Not every row has a clone size; where given, it reads once, few, many or a size class.

>TRBJ1-4|-|TRBV6-5|TRBD1
TGTGCCAGCAGTTACACCCGGACAGGGCGGGGAGAAAAACTGTTTTTT
CASSYTRTGRGEKLFF
>TRBJ1-1|-|TRBV29-1|TRBD1
TGCAGCGGAGGACAGGGGGTAAACACTGAAGCTTTCTTT
CSGGQGVNTEAFF
>TRBJ2-3|once|TRBV15|-
TGTGCCACCAGCAGAGATTACAGGGTTTCCACAGATACGCAGTATTTT
CATSRDYRVSTDTQYF
>TRBJ2-2|-|TRBV30|TRBD2
TGTGCCTGGGACCAGTTAGCGGGAGTTGGTTACACCGGGGAGCTGTTTTTT
CAWDQLAGVGYTGELFF
>TRBJ1-1|few|TRBV11-2|-
TGTGCCAGCAGCTCCCCAGGGGTAGGCAGGGACACTGAAGCTTTCTTT
CASSSPGVGRDTEAFF
>TRBJ2-5|-|TRBV7-7|TRBD1
TGTGCCAGCAGCGGGGGACAGGGCGGAGAGACCCAGTACTTC
CASSGGQGGETQYF
>TRBJ1-1|-|TRBV30|TRBD1
TGTGCCTGGAGTGTCGGAGGTTCAGGGGGCCGGCGGTATGCTTTCTTT
CAWSVGGSGGRRYAFF
>TRBJ1-5|-|TRBV5-1|TRBD1
TGCGCCACCCCTCCGACAGGGAATCATCAGCCCCAGCATTTT
CATPPTGNHQPQHF
>TRBJ2-2|-|TRBV28|TRBD2
TGTGCCAGCAGTTTATTCTCGGGAGGAGGGGAGCTGTTTTTT
CASSLFSGGGELFF
>TRBJ1-2|-|TRBV5-4|-
TGTGCCAGCAGCTTGGGCGGGGCAAACTATGGCTACACCTTC
CASSLGGANYGYTF
>TRBJ2-3|-|TRBV2|TRBD2
TGTGCCAGCAGCGAAAAAACGGGACTAGCGGTCACAGATACGCAGTATTTT
CASSEKTGLAVTDTQYF
>TRBJ2-3|-|TRBV7-3|TRBD2
TGTGCCAGCAGCCGCGATAGGACTAGCGGGAGAGCAGATACGCAGTATTTT
CASSRDRTSGRADTQYF
>TRBJ1-1|few|TRBV15|-
TGTGCCACCAGCAGAGATCTTCCCAGGGGCGACACTGAAGCTTTCTTT
CATSRDLPRGDTEAFF
>TRBJ2-6|few|TRBV5-6|TRBD1
TGTGCCAGCAGCCGCTCGGGACAGGGGTTGAGCGGGGCCAACGGCCTGACTTTC
CASSRSGQGLSGANGLTF
>TRBJ1-2|-|TRBV20-1|-
TGCAGTGCTGGGGGCAGGGATGGCTACACCTTC
CSAGGRDGYTF
>TRBJ2-3|once|TRBV5-1|TRBD2
TGCGCCAGCAGCTTGCTTGGACTAGAAGCAGATACGCAGTATTTT
CASSLLGLEADTQYF
>TRBJ1-2|-|TRBV5-1|TRBD1
TGCGCCAGCAGCTTGGTATCCGGGACAGGGCATGGCTACACCTTC
CASSLVSGTGHGYTF
>TRBJ2-7|-|TRBV5-1|-
TGCGCCAGCAGCTTGGGCAGCTCCTACGAGCAGTACTTC
CASSLGSSYEQYF
>TRBJ2-4|few|TRBV27|TRBD2
TGTGCCAGCAGTTTATCCGGCGGGGGGGTAGCCAAAAACATTCAGTACTTC
CASSLSGGGVAKNIQYF
>TRBJ2-7|-|TRBV10-2|TRBD1
TGCGCCAGCAGTGACAGGACAGGGCACTACGAGCAGTACTTC
CASSDRTGHYEQYF
>TRBJ1-5|-|TRBV28|-
TGTGCCAGCAGTCCTCCAATAGAGGCGCCCCAGCATTTT
CASSPPIEAPQHF
>TRBJ2-2|-|TRBV10-3|TRBD2
TGTGCCATTGGGCGGGGGGGCCAGTTAAACACCGGGGAGCTGTTTTTT
CAIGRGGQLNTGELFF
>TRBJ2-7|-|TRBV28|-
TGTGCCAGCAGCCTCGGTGGGGCCGTACGCGGGCAGTACTTC
CASSLGGAVRGQYF
>TRBJ1-2|-|TRBV19|TRBD1
TGTGCCAGTATACCAGGACAGGGAAGCTATGGCTACACCTTC
CASIPGQGSYGYTF
>TRBJ2-7|once|TRBV10-3|TRBD1
TGTGCCCCCGCCGGACAGGGACGGGTGTACGAGCAGTACTTC
CAPAGQGRVYEQYF
>TRBJ2-1|-|TRBV7-2|-
TGTGCCAGCAGCTCCCAAGGGGGCTCCTACAATGAGCAGTTCTTC
CASSSQGGSYNEQFF
>TRBJ2-7|-|TRBV21-1|-
TGTGCCAGCAGCAAATACGGTTTCGCTTCAAGAAACTTCTACGAGCAGTACTTC
CASSKYGFASRNFYEQYF
>TRBJ1-4|-|TRBV2|-
TGTGCCAGCAGTCCCCGAAGGGGGGGAGAAAAACTGTTTTTT
CASSPRRGGEKLFF
>TRBJ2-3|-|TRBV29-1|TRBD2
TGCAGCGTTCGCGGACTAGTCACCGATACGCAGTATTTT
CSVRGLVTDTQYF
>TRBJ2-7|-|TRBV5-4|TRBD1
TGTGCCAGCAGATCCGGGACAGGGGGATTCTACGAGCAGTACTTC
CASRSGTGGFYEQYF
>TRBJ1-2|-|TRBV27|TRBD1
TGTGCCAGCAGTTTATCCCCACAGGGGAATGGCTACACCTTC
CASSLSPQGNGYTF
>TRBJ1-4|-|TRBV30|-
TGTGCCTGCCCCTTCGGGACACTCAATGAAAAACTGTTTTTT
CACPFGTLNEKLFF
>TRBJ2-2|-|TRBV7-9|-
TGTGCCAGCAGCTTAGTTGTCGACACCGGGGAGCTGTTTTTT
CASSLVVDTGELFF
>TRBJ2-7|few|TRBV7-2|TRBD2
TGTGCCAGCAGCTTATGGGCTAGCGGGAGTTACGAGCAGTACTTC
CASSLWASGSYEQYF
>TRBJ2-2|once|TRBV9|-
TGTGCCAGCAAGACAGGACAAGGCACCGGGGAGCTGTTTTTT
CASKTGQGTGELFF
>TRBJ2-7|-|TRBV27|-
TGTGCCAGCAGTTTAACCCCCTACGGGTCCGAGCAGTACTTC
CASSLTPYGSEQYF
>TRBJ1-1|-|TRBV7-2|TRBD1
TGTGCCAGCAGCTTAGCGTACGGGGACAGGGGGCCTGAAGCTTTCTTT
CASSLAYGDRGPEAFF
>TRBJ1-2|once|TRBV28|-
TGTGCCAGCAGTTCGGGTTTTGGACAGAGCTATGGCTACACCTTC
CASSSGFGQSYGYTF
>TRBJ1-2|once|TRBV15|-
TGTGCCACCAGCAGCCGGACAGTTAACTATGGCTACACCTTC
CATSSRTVNYGYTF
>TRBJ2-6|few|TRBV4-3|-
TGCGCCAGCAGCCAAGAGGGCAGGGGACGCTCTGGGGCCAACGGCCTGACTTTC
CASSQEGRGRSGANGLTF
>TRBJ2-7|-|TRBV28|-
TGTGCCAGCAGTTTATCCGGGGGCGAGCAGTACTTC
CASSLSGGEQYF
>TRBJ2-5|few|TRBV7-6|TRBD1
TGTGCCAGCAGCTTAGGAGGGACAGGGGACCAAGAGACCCAGTACTTC
CASSLGGTGDQETQYF
>TRBJ1-2|few|TRBV6-5|TRBD1
TGTGCCAGCAACAACCCGGGACAGAATAACTATGGCTACACCTTC
CASNNPGQNNYGYTF
>TRBJ2-1|-|TRBV30|-
TGTGCCTGGGCCATCACAGGAAAAAATGAGCAGTTCTTC
CAWAITGKNEQFF